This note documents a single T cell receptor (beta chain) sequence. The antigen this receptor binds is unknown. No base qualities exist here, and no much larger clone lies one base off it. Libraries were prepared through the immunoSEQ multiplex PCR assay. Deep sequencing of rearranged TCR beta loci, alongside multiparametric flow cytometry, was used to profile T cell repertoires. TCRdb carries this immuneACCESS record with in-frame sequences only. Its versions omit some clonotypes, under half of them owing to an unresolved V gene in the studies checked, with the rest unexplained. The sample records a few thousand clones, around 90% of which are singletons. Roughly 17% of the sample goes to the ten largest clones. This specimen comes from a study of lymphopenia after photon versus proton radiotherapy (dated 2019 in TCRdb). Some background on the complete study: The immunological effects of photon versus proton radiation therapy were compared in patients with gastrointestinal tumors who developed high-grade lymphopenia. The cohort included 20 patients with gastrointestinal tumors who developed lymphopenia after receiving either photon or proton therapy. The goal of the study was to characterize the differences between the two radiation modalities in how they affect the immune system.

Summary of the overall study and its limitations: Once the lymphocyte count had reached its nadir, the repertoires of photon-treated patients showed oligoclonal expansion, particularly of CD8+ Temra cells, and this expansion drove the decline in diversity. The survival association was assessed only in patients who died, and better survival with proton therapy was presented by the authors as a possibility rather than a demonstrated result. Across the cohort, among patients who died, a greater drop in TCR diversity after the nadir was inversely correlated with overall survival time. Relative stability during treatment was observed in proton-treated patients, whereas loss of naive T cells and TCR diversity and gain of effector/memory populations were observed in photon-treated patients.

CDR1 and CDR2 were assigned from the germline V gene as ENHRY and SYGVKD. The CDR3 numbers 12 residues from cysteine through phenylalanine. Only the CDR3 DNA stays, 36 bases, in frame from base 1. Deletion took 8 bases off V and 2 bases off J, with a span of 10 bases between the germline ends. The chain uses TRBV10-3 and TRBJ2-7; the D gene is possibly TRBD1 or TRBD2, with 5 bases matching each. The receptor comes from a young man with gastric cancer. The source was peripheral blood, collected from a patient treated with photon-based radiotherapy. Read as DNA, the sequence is TGTGCCATCCGGGACCCTACCTACGAGCAGTACTTC. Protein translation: CAIRDPTYEQYF.